This TCR beta chain appears in the sequencing data of a study of blood T cell repertoires in COVID-19 (dated by TCRdb to about 2020). As for the study more broadly: Samples from collaborators originated in the United States, Italy and Spain and spanned both the acute and convalescent phases of COVID-19. HLA class I and class II types, where available, came from metadata supplied by the sample provider rather than from assay-based typing. Subjects who had been exposed to COVID-19, were actively infected with it, or had recovered from it provided the deeply sampled blood TCRbeta repertoires that made up the dataset. Sample metadata almost always included a de-identified subject ID, COVID-19 status, age in years and sex. The repertoires were released in a freely available public database intended as a resource for research on the immune response to SARS-CoV-2. Samples came from the ongoing ImmuneRACE study (first 160 participants) plus 1,254 subjects from 6 global collaborators. The material from the prospective study consisted of cDNA or gDNA derived from T cells, B-cell-depleted T cells, or PBMCs.

Broad study findings and their caveats: How much clinical and demographic metadata was included differed by source and by participant, and the metadata was provided uncurated.

A remark on this clone: This clone's antigen is unknown. Per-base qualities were not stored, and no clone one base away is much larger.

TCRbeta CDR3 regions were amplified from genomic DNA using the immunoSEQ Assay, a bias-controlled multiplex PCR. The source study handled its data this way. The number of nucleated cells in each sample was estimated by amplification of reference gene primers within the assay. To quantify the absolute abundance of each unique TCRbeta CDR3 rearrangement, sequence reads were collapsed and filtered. For each sample, productive Simpson clonality was calculated by taking the square root of Simpson's diversity index across productive rearrangements. TCRdb took this table from immuneACCESS and kept in-frame rearrangements with V and J called. Such tables lack part of the clones; where checked against another copy, unresolved V genes explain under half of the gap, and the rest is unexplained. V and J calls and clone size are those listed in that table; D and trimming were worked out from the DNA. The sample yields around 180,000 clones; 86% were counted once. The ten most abundant clones make up around 21% of the sample.

Trimmed from V: 5 bases; trimmed from J: 5 bases; junction bases lacking a gene match: 6. Inclusive of the bounding cysteine and phenylalanine, the CDR3 is 13 residues long. The retained sequence is limited to the CDR3, 39 bases, with the frame set at the first base. Taken from the germline V gene, the CDR1 and CDR2 loops are SGDLS and YYNGEE. Each collaborating institution followed its own protocols to collect whole blood in K2EDTA tubes. For TCRbeta analysis, collaborators shipped samples as frozen whole blood, isolated PBMCs, or DNA extracted from either of those sample types. This receptor chain uses TRBV9 and TRBJ2-5, and TRBD2 matches 7 of the central bases. This sequence was found in a man between 65 and 79 years old with active or convalescent COVID-19. The sequencing input was peripheral blood. Here is the DNA: TGTGCCAGCAGTTGGGGGGGATCGGAGACCCAGTACTTC. It codes for CASSWGGSETQYF.